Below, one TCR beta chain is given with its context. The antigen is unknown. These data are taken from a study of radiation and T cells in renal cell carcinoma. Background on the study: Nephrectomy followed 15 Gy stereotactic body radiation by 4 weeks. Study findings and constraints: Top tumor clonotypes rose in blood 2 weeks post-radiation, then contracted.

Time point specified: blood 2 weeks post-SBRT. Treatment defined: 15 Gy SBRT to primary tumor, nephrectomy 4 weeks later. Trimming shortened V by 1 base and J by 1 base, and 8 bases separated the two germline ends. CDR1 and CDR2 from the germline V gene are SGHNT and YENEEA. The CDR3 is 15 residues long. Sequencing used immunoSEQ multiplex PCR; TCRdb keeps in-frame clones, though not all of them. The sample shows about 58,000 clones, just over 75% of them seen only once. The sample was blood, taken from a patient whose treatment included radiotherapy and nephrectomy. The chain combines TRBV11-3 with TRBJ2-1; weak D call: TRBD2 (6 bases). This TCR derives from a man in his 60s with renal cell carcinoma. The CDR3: CASSLGRGSYNEQFF. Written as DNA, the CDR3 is TGTGCCAGCAGCTTAGGGCGGGGTTCCTACAATGAGCAGTTCTTC.